What follows is one TCR beta chain and its context. Its specificity is not known. These data originate in a study of long-term antiretroviral therapy in people with HIV. Points from the study as a whole: Despite increasing after ART, diversity remained lower than that of transplant donor controls. ART adherence, viral resistance and therapy changes went unrecorded.

The immunoSEQ assay was v3.0, run at survey level. Sequencing of each sample targeted roughly 35,000-55,000 T-cell genomes. The method was immunoSEQ multiplex PCR; TCRdb's version includes in-frame clones alone and lacks a portion of them. The repertoire has roughly 42,000 clones, 80% to 90% of them found once; the top ten carry under 5%. Germline values: CDR1 MNHEY, CDR2 SVGAGI. The V and J ends lost 6 bases and 2 bases respectively, with 4 bases between them. The CDR3 length is 11 residues. The TCR comes from a woman aged 50 to 60 with HIV. This specimen consisted of unsorted PBMCs, obtained 1.2 years after starting antiretroviral therapy. This sequence joins TRBV6-5 and TRBJ1-2; D remains ambiguous. CDR3 nucleotide sequence: TGTGCCAGCAGGACAAACTATGGCTACACCTTC. Translating it yields CASRTNYGYTF.